A single sample gave rise to the 11 T cell receptor beta chains below, sequenced in a study of beta chain features in type 1 diabetes. Study conclusions and caveats: Type 1 diabetes patients had TCRB CDR3s that were shorter (moderately but significantly so) in all four CD4+ subsets.

The authors reverse transcribed all of the isolated RNA, so sequencing captured expressed TCRB transcripts. Profiled with immunoSEQ multiplex PCR; TCRdb holds only in-frame clones, not every one. The repertoire holds 140,000 to 150,000 clones, with about 13% as singletons. No cognate antigen is known for these TCRs. The sequencing input was central memory CD4+ T cells from blood. The receptors originated from a man between 18 and 35 years old with type 1 diabetes.

This sequence joins TRBV4-1 and TRBJ2-5, with 9 bases aligning to TRBD1. V dropped 5 bases and J dropped 5; count of bases not matched to a gene: 9. The CDR3 has 15 amino acids. Germline CDR1 reads MGHRA; CDR2 reads YSYEKL. The DNA of the CDR3 is TGCGCCAGCAGCTTAGGACAGGGGTCGCCGGAGACCCAGTACTTC. Protein sequence: CASSLGQGSPETQYF.

On this clone: Relative to the germline gene, one junction end is altered; a read error may explain this. The J gene is TRBJ1-1, the V gene TRBV29-1; 8 positions match TRBD1. This CDR3 spans 12 amino acids. Per germline, CDR1 SQVTM and CDR2 ANQGSEA. The CDR3 sequence: CSVGGTGLEASF. The CDR3 nucleotides read TGCAGCGTTGGGGGGACAGGCCTTGAAGCTTCCTTT.

This clone was counted at least ten times. A read error may account for a junction end that differs from germline. The chain has TRBV4-1 and TRBJ1-2; 8 bases map to TRBD1. The germline V gene encodes CDR1 MGHRA and CDR2 YSYEKL. CDR3 length: 13 amino acids. The CDR3 spells CASSQGDGAGGLF. CDR3 nucleotide sequence: TGCGCCAGCAGCCAAGGGGATGGGGCAGGGGGCCTCTTC.

The rearrangement joins TRBV7-3 to TRBJ2-6; D is uncertain. With 0 bases removed from V and 2 bases from J, the gap between germline ends came to 5 bases. Germline lookup yields CDR1 SGHTA and CDR2 FQGTGA. CDR3 length: 15 amino acids. The CDR3 coding sequence is TGTGCCAGCAGCTTAACAGGGACTGGGGCCAACGTCCTGACTTTC. Translated: CASSLTGTGANVLTF.

This clone was counted between two and nine times. The chain is built from TRBV7-8 and TRBJ1-2; perhaps TRBD1 as D (6 bases). The CDR3 sequence is 13 residues long. V was trimmed by 1 base and J by 7 bases, leaving 10 bases between them. Germline V gives CDR1 SGHVS, CDR2 FQNEAQ. The CDR3 region is CASSLEQGSGYTF. The CDR3 DNA follows: TGTGCCAGCAGCTTAGAACAGGGTAGTGGCTACACCTTC.

This clone was picked up a small number of times. This rearrangement joins TRBV14 to TRBJ2-7; 8 nucleotides agree with TRBD2. The CDR3 is 14 residues long. The V gene end was trimmed by 4 bases and the J gene end by 5 bases; junction bases not matched to a gene: 7. Per the germline V gene, CDR1 is SGHDN and CDR2 is FVKESK. The CDR3 bases are TGTGCCAGCAGCCCGGGCTACGGGGGGGACGAGCAGTACTTC. Translating gives CASSPGYGGDEQYF.

This clone was seen a handful of times. CDR3 DNA: TGCGCCAGCAGCGTCCAGGGGGAGACCTACGAGCAGTACTTC. It codes for CASSVQGETYEQYF. This chain joins TRBV5-1 and TRBJ2-7, with 7 bases fitting TRBD1. The germline V gene has CDR1 SGHRS and CDR2 YFSETQ. Unmatched junction bases numbered 6, after V lost 4 bases and J lost 2 bases. The CDR3 contains 14 residues.

This clone has more than one count but fewer than ten. This chain links TRBV5-4 with TRBJ2-1, with D unclear. The CDR3 runs to 15 residues. Per germline, CDR1 SGHNT and CDR2 YYREEE (reference sequence). Trimming stripped 0 bases from V and 3 bases from J, with 10 bases between. The CDR3 loop is CASSLVDSDYNEQFF. The CDR3 DNA reads as TGTGCCAGCAGCTTGGTAGACTCCGACTACAATGAGCAGTTCTTC. The full variable domain, in which reference TRBV5-4 and TRBJ2-1 provide the parts outside the CDR3, is ETGVTQSPTHLIKTRGQQVTLRCSSQSGHNTVSWYQQALGQGPQFIFQYYREEENGRGNFPPRFSGLQFPNYSSELNVNALELDDSALYLCASSLVDSDYNEQFFGPGTRLTVL.

This chain uses TRBV21-1 with TRBJ1-1; TRBD1, the table's D call, lacks a check against the DNA. TRBV21-1 is flagged as a pseudogene. The CDR3 contains 11 residues. CDR3 amino acids: CASSKATEAFF. DNA of the CDR3: TGTGCCAGCAGCAAGGCTACTGAAGCTTTCTTT.

The rearrangement links TRBV7-9 to TRBJ1-4; D is possibly TRBD1 (6 bases). CDR3 length: 15 amino acids. Germline assignment: CDR1 SEHNR and CDR2 FQNEAQ (reference sequence). The ends were cut back, 4 bases at V and 2 bases at J, with 11 bases in the middle. CDR3 in DNA: TGTGCCAGCAGCTCCCCGGGGGCGACTAATGAAAAACTGTTTTTT. This translates into CASSSPGATNEKLFF.

This clone was found many times. The chain joins TRBV14 to TRBJ2-7; D remains unclear. V lost 4 bases and J 8 bases, leaving 12 bases between the germline ends. Looked up from germline, CDR1 is SGHDN and CDR2 is FVKESK. CDR3 length equals 12 residues. DNA for the CDR3: TGTGCCAGCAGCCCAAAAGGCACTAAGCAGTACTTC. This codes for CASSPKGTKQYF.